This T cell receptor beta chain is from a study of T cell responses to AZD1222 COVID-19 vaccine. The study, taken as a whole, reports: White British donors predominated, females outnumbered males, and clonal diversity was possibly underestimated. Compared with day 0, the breadth and depth of the Spike-specific TCR repertoire rose significantly after two doses of AZD1222. Vaccine-associated CD4 TCRs spanned spike, dominant at 160-218 and 743-854.

Generated by immunoSEQ multiplex PCR, the TCRdb table keeps only in-frame clones and is missing some. This sample has 90,000 to 150,000 clones, with about 88% found just once. Points on this clone: The target antigen is unknown.

Germline loops: CDR1 LNHDA, CDR2 SQIVND (reference sequence). This CDR3 is built from 13 residues. Trimming left V 7 bases short and J 6 bases short, with 13 bases between. It was second doses at about 4 or about 12 weeks that were pooled. The sequence was obtained from an adult who received the AZD1222 COVID-19 vaccine. The chain joins TRBV19 to TRBJ1-5; weak D call: TRBD1 (6 bases). The input for sequencing was peripheral blood, taken 28 days after the second AZD1222 dose. The CDR3 spells CASTLQGPQPQHF. The CDR3 nucleotides read TGTGCCAGTACATTACAGGGACCTCAGCCCCAGCATTTT.